This is a list of T cell receptor beta chains from one sample in a study of T cell repertoires in cytomegalovirus infection. Using its own MiXCR run on the reads, TCRdb lists one record per CDR3 protein. The sample holds 290,000 or so distinct CDR3 sequences, roughly 24% seen once. Sample: PBMCs. The source is a human donor in good health (CMV status not recorded). Some clones in this sample may be carry-over from other donors' samples. Both conserved end residues are part of each CDR3. The order of the fields is D gene, V gene, clone size, J gene, CDR3 DNA, CDR3 protein. A D gene is named only where the DNA matches it firmly. Clone size, where shown, is once, few, many, or a class for clones that have expanded.

NA	TRBV11-2	few	TRBJ1-3	TGTGCCAGCAGCCCTAGGGTCAACAGCATCTCTGGAAACACCATATATTTT	CASSPRVNSISGNTIYF
NA	TRBV6-5	NA	TRBJ1-5	TGTGCCAGCAGTCGTCTCAAAAATCAGCCCCAGCATTTT	CASSRLKNQPQHF
NA	TRBV7-2	NA	TRBJ1-6	TGTGCCAGCAGCTTCGGGCGGACTGGCCTAAAGGTATCACCCCCCCACTTT	CASSFGRTGLKVSPPHF
NA	TRBV19	NA	TRBJ2-1	TGTGCCAGTAGTATATTTGGGGAGACGGAGCAGTTCTTC	CASSIFGETEQFF
NA	TRBV18	NA	TRBJ1-2	TGTGCCAGCTCACTGAACACGGAAGATGGCTACACCTTC	CASSLNTEDGYTF
NA	TRBV2	NA	TRBJ2-3	TGTGCCAGCAGTGAATATCTCGGGACAGATACGCAGTATTTT	CASSEYLGTDTQYF
NA	TRBV7-9	many	TRBJ1-1	TGTGCCAGCAGCTTTTGGGGGACTTCCCCTGAAGCTTTCTTT	CASSFWGTSPEAFF
TRBD1	TRBV20-1	NA	TRBJ2-3	TGCAGTGCTCGTCAGACAGGGGGCCGGGGAGATACGCAGTATTTT	CSARQTGGRGDTQYF
NA	TRBV12-3/TRBV12-4	few	TRBJ2-1	TGTGCCAGCAGTCACCCCGGTCCGAATGAGCAGTTCTTC	CASSHPGPNEQFF
TRBD1	TRBV5-1	NA	TRBJ2-7	TGCGCCAGCAGCAACGGACAGGTCATTTCCTACGAGCAGTACTTC	CASSNGQVISYEQYF
NA	TRBV7-2	many	TRBJ1-6	TGTGCCAGCAGCTTTCTAAATTATTCACCCCTCCACTTT	CASSFLNYSPLHF
NA	TRBV11-2	NA	TRBJ1-5	TGTGCCAGCAGCTTACTAGGTCTCGATCAGCCCCAGCATTTT	CASSLLGLDQPQHF
NA	TRBV28	NA	TRBJ2-2	TGTGCCAGCAGTTTTTCAAATACCGGGGAGCTGTTTTTT	CASSFSNTGELFF
NA	TRBV28	many	TRBJ1-5	TGTGCCAGCAGACAAGGGTATCAGCCCCAGCATTTT	CASRQGYQPQHF
NA	TRBV7-2	NA	TRBJ1-1	TGTGCCAGCAGCCCGCGACAGTCGCCGGGCACTGAAGCTTTCTTT	CASSPRQSPGTEAFF
TRBD1	TRBV6-5	many	TRBJ1-2	TGTGCCAGCAGTTACACTCGAGCAGGGGGTAATGGCTACACCTTC	CASSYTRAGGNGYTF
NA	TRBV11-2	few	TRBJ2-7	TGTGCCAGCAGCCCCTCGAGGGGTTACGAGCAGTACTTC	CASSPSRGYEQYF
TRBD2	TRBV12-3/TRBV12-4	many	TRBJ2-1	TGTGCCAGCAGTTTTGGCGGGAGGGGTAACAATGAGCAGTTCTTC	CASSFGGRGNNEQFF
NA	TRBV10-3	NA	TRBJ2-7	TGTGCCGGGAGCAAGGCGGGTGTCCCCTACGAGCAGTACTTC	CAGSKAGVPYEQYF
NA	TRBV29-1	few	TRBJ1-5	TGCAGCGTTGCACAGGGAGAGGGTCAGCCCCAGCATTTT	CSVAQGEGQPQHF
TRBD1	TRBV20-1	NA	TRBJ1-2	TGCAGTGCTACTCGGTCAGGGGGCAACTATGGCTACACCTTC	CSATRSGGNYGYTF
TRBD1	TRBV24-1	NA	TRBJ2-1	TGTGCCATCAGGGGGCTGTACAATGAGCAGTTCTTC	CAIRGLYNEQFF
TRBD2	TRBV7-2	many	TRBJ2-5	TGTGCCAGCAGCCTGACTAGCGGAGGGGGTGGAGAGACCCAGTACTTC	CASSLTSGGGGETQYF
TRBD1	TRBV20-1	few	TRBJ1-1	TGCAGTGCTAGGGGGACAGGAACGAACACTGAAGCTTTCTTT	CSARGTGTNTEAFF
NA	TRBV19	NA	TRBJ2-2	TGTGCCAGTAAGAGAAACTCGAACACCGGGGAGCTGTTTTTT	CASKRNSNTGELFF
NA	TRBV11-3	NA	TRBJ2-1	TGTGCCAGCAGCTTACAGGGACGTGAGCAGTTCTTC	CASSLQGREQFF